Shown below are 17 T cell receptor beta chains from a single sample sequenced in a study of T cell responses to AZD1222 COVID-19 vaccine. Profiling relied on immunoSEQ multiplex PCR, and the TCRdb table lists in-frame clones only, not all of them. The table records some 200,000 clones, approximately 91% of them present only once. Source: peripheral blood, taken 28 days after the second AZD1222 dose. These receptors were obtained from an adult who received the AZD1222 COVID-19 vaccine.

The chain combines TRBV7-2 with TRBJ1-1, with TRBD1 identical over 8 bases. Germline V lookup: CDR1 SGHTA, CDR2 FQGNSA. This CDR3 has 13 amino acids. The trim removed 2 bases at V and 7 bases at J, leaving 3 bases unmatched. The CDR3 region is CASSLSGGDEAFF. CDR3 bases: TGTGCCAGCAGCTTATCAGGGGGCGATGAAGCTTTCTTT.

The chain is built from TRBV5-4 and TRBJ2-5; weak D call: TRBD1 (6 bases). CDR3 length: 13 residues. The V end lost 6 bases, the J end lost 2 bases, and 11 bases lay between the germline ends. Germline values: CDR1 SGHNT, CDR2 YYREEE (reference sequence). The CDR3: CASNSGQQETQYF. The CDR3 DNA sequence: TGTGCCAGCAACTCGGGACAACAAGAGACCCAGTACTTC.

The chain joins TRBV3-1 (or the pseudogene TRBV3-2) to TRBJ2-3, with TRBD2 as a possible D gene (6 bases). The V and J ends lost 4 bases and 4 bases respectively, with 15 bases between them. Germline V gives CDR1 LGHDT, CDR2 YNNKEL (reference sequence). This CDR3 is 15 amino acids long. CDR3 in amino acids: CASSRGGGTADTQYF. CDR3 nucleotides: TGTGCCAGCAGCCGGGGTGGCGGGACCGCAGATACGCAGTATTTT.

This rearrangement joins TRBV9 to TRBJ2-3, with unresolved D. The CDR3 is made up of 14 amino acids. Germline-derived CDR1 and CDR2 are SGDLS and YYNGEE. V was trimmed by 3 bases and J by 2 bases, leaving 10 bases between them. The CDR3 nucleotides are TGTGCCAGCAGCGCAACGGCCTACACAGATACGCAGTATTTT. Translating it yields CASSATAYTDTQYF.

V gene TRBV18 combines with J gene TRBJ2-7; the match to TRBD1 covers 8 bases. The CDR3 consists of 15 residues. Germline lookup yields CDR1 KGHSH and CDR2 LQKENI. V was pared by 3 bases and J by 0 bases, with 4 bases of the junction left unmatched. The CDR3 DNA is TGTGCCAGCTCACCTAGACAGGGGAGCTCCTACGAGCAGTACTTC. Translated: CASSPRQGSSYEQYF.

DNA of the CDR3: TGTGCCACCAGCAGATACACAGGGGGAGATGGCTACACCTTC. Protein product: CATSRYTGGDGYTF. The chain joins TRBV15 to TRBJ1-2; TRBD1 agrees at 8 bases. Unmatched junction bases numbered 5, after V lost 2 bases and J lost 6 bases. CDR1 and CDR2 (germline): LNHNV, YYDKDF (reference sequence). This CDR3 is 14 amino acids long.

The rearrangement joins TRBV5-1 to TRBJ2-2; TRBD2 is a possible D gene (7 bases). This CDR3 contains 17 residues. Germline CDR1 reads SGHRS; CDR2 reads YFSETQ. The V end was cut by 2 bases, the J end by 3 bases, with 17 bases between. The CDR3 DNA is TGCGCCAGCAGCTTCACTCCGGGGGGCCTCGACACCGGGGAGCTGTTTTTT. Protein sequence: CASSFTPGGLDTGELFF.

The CDR3: CASSSRTSGPNEQFF. CDR3 nucleotide sequence: TGTGCCAGCAGCTCCCGGACTAGCGGCCCCAATGAGCAGTTCTTC. This chain joins TRBV7-6 and TRBJ2-1; TRBD2 matches 10 bases. Trimming removed 4 bases from V and 6 bases from J; junction bases left unmatched: 6. CDR3 length: 15 amino acids. Germline V CDR1 and CDR2: SGHVS, FNYEAQ. The variable domain in full, completed from reference TRBV7-6 and TRBJ2-1, reads GAGVSQSPRYKVTKRGQDVALRCDPISGHVSLYWYRQALGQGPEFLTYFNYEAQQDKSGLPNDRFSAERPEGSISTLTIQRTEQRDSAMYRCASSSRTSGPNEQFFGPGTRLTVL.

This clone was detected once. CDR3 nucleotides: TGTGCCAGCAGGCGGAGCACAGATACGCAGTATTTT. Residues: CASRRSTDTQYF. This chain links TRBV7-9 with TRBJ2-3; D remains unclear. V was trimmed by 6 bases and J by 0 bases, leaving 4 bases between them. This CDR3 region has 12 residues. Looked up from germline, CDR1 is SEHNR and CDR2 is FQNEAQ (reference sequence).

The chain has TRBV6-1 and TRBJ1-5; a weak D match, TRBD1 (5 bases). Deletions cut 2 bases from V and 2 bases from J, with 10 bases between. The CDR3 is made up of 15 amino acids. Germline CDR1 reads MNHNS; CDR2 reads SASEGT. In nucleotides, the CDR3 is TGTGCCAGCAGTGAACAGGACAAAGGCAATCAGCCCCAGCATTTT. Encoded protein: CASSEQDKGNQPQHF.

The chain combines TRBV11-3 with TRBJ2-7; the D is unclear. V was clipped by 5 bases and J by 3 bases, with 11 bases between them. The CDR3 consists of 13 residues. CDR1 is SGHNT, CDR2 YENEEA, per germline. In nucleotides, the CDR3 is TGTGCCAGCAGCCGAGGTCCGGGCTACGAGCAGTACTTC. Amino acids: CASSRGPGYEQYF.

The chain joins TRBV7-3 to TRBJ2-2; 12 bases are shared with TRBD2. CDR1 is SGHTA and CDR2 is FQGTGA in the germline V gene. The CDR3 loop spans 17 amino acids. The V and J ends lost 5 bases and 4 bases, in that order; junction bases with no gene match: 8. The DNA of the CDR3 is TGTGCCAGCAGCCCGAGGACTAGCGGGAAGATCACCGGGGAGCTGTTTTTT. As protein: CASSPRTSGKITGELFF.

This clone was detected once. The rearrangement links TRBV24-1 to TRBJ1-1; D might be TRBD1 (5 bases). Germline CDR1 is KGHDR and CDR2 is SFDVKD. V was pared by 7 bases and J by 0 bases, with 14 bases between. The CDR3 sequence is 15 residues long. The chain's CDR3 is CATRTSGTLNTEAFF. CDR3 coding DNA: TGTGCCACCAGGACTTCCGGGACGCTGAACACTGAAGCTTTCTTT.

The chain is built from TRBV2 and TRBJ2-2; no reliable D call. V lost 6 bases to trimming and J lost 1 base, with 6 bases between them. There are 13 residues in the CDR3. The germline V gene has CDR1 SNHLY and CDR2 FYNNEI. CDR3 sequence (DNA): TGTGCCAGCAGATACAGGAACACCGGGGAGCTGTTTTTT. Its translation: CASRYRNTGELFF.

The chain links TRBV28 to TRBJ1-5, with D tentatively TRBD1 (5 bases). Germline CDR1 is MDHEN and CDR2 is SYDVKM. The V and J ends lost 2 bases and 5 bases respectively, with 7 bases between them. CDR3 length: 13 residues. CDR3 DNA sequence: TGTGCCAGCAGTTTAGGGGGGGATCAGCCCCAGCATTTT. This gives the protein CASSLGGDQPQHF.

This rearrangement joins TRBV9 to TRBJ2-7; TRBD1 matches at 8 bases. Per germline, CDR1 SGDLS and CDR2 YYNGEE. This CDR3 region has 14 residues. V shed 0 bases and J 7 bases; nucleotides not matched to a gene: 6. The CDR3 coding sequence is TGTGCCAGCAGCGTAGCTGGACAGGGTGGAGAGCAGTACTTC. Its protein product is CASSVAGQGGEQYF.

The chain employs TRBV9 and TRBJ1-6; 10 bases are shared with TRBD1. Germline assignment: CDR1 SGDLS and CDR2 YYNGEE. V lost 3 bases to trimming and J lost 2 bases; unmatched junction nucleotides: 5. The CDR3 runs 17 residues. The CDR3 bases are TGTGCCAGCAGCGCGGACAGGGGGTTCGCCTATAATTCACCCCTCCACTTT. It codes for CASSADRGFAYNSPLHF.